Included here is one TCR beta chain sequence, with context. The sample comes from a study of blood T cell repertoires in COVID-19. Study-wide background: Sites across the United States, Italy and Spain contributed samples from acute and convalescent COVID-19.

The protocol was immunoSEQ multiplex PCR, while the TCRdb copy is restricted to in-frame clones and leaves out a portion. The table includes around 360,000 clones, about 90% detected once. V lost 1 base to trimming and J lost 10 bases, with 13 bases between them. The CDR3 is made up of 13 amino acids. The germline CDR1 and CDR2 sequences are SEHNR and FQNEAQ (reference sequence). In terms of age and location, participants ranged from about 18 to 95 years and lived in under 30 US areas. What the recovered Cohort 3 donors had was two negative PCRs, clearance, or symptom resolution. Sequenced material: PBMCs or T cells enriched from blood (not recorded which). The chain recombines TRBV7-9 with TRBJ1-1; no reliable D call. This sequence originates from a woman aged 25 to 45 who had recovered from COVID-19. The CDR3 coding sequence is TGTGCCAGCAGCTTAGTCCCGGGGTTCGGAGCTTTCTTT. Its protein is CASSLVPGFGAFF.